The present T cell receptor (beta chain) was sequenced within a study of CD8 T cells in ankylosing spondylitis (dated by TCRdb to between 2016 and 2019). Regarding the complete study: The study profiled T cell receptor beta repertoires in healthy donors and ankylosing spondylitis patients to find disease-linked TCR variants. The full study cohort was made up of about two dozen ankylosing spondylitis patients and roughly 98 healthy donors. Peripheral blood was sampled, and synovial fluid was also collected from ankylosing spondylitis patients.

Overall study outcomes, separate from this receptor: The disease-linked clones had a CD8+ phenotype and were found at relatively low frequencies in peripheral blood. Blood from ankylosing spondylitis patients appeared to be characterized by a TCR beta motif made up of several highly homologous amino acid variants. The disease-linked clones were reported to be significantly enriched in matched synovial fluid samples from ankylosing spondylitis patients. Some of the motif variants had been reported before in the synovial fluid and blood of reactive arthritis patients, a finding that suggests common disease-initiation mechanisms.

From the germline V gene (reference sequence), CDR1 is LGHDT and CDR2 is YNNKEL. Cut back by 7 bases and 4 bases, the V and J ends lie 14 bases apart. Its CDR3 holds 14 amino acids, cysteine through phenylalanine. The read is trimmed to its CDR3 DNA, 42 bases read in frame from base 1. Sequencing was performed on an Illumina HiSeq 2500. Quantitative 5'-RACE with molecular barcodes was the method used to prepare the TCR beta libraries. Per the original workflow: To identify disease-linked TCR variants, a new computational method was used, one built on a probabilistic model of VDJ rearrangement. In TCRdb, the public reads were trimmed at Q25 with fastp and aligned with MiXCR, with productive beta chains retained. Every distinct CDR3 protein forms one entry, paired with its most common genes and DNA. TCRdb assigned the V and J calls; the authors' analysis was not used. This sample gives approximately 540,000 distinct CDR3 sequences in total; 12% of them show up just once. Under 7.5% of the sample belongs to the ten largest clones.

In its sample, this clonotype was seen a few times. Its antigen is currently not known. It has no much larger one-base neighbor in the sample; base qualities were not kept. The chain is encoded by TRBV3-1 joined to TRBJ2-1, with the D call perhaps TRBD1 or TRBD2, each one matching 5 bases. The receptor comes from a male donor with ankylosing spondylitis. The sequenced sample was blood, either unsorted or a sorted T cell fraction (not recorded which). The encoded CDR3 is CASTPGLGYNEQFF. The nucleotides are TGTGCCAGCACCCCGGGGCTGGGGTACAATGAGCAGTTCTTC.